The clone carrying this TCR beta chain was seen at least ten times. The data are from a study of regulatory T cells in long-lasting Graves disease. Overall study: Graves' patients diagnosed newly had used antithyroid drugs under 3 months.

J lost 3 bases, V lost 1 base, and 5 bases had no gene match. In germline, CDR1 is DFQATT, CDR2 SNEGSKA (reference sequence). There are 14 residues in the CDR3. Time point here: newly diagnosed GD, antithyroid drugs for less than 3 months. RNA isolated from PBMCs was used to make the TCR library. Sequencing libraries for TCR beta were prepared with iRepertoire HTBI primers and Arm-PCR of CDR3 regions. Each CDR3 protein is one row after TCRdb ran MiXCR on the multiplex PCR reads. The table lists approximately 350,000 distinct CDR3 sequences, about 10% of them singletons. These data were also filed under a second study, of T cells in Graves' hyperthyroidism and ophthalmopathy. That study adds: The patients, who ranged from 18 to 65 in age, presented with newly diagnosed hyperthyroidism lasting under 2 months. In the first-round RT-PCR of the TCR CDR3, the HTBI primer set was used. Most expanded thyroid clonotypes above 0.001 recurred in blood.

This rearrangement joins TRBV20-1 to TRBJ2-7; 8 nucleotides align to TRBD1. The TCR sequence derives from a young woman with Graves disease. This material consisted of peripheral blood mononuclear cells (PBMCs), taken at new diagnosis, from a patient treated with antithyroid drugs. CDR3 sequence reads: CSARAPDRDYEQYF. DNA of the CDR3: TGCAGTGCTAGAGCGCCGGACAGGGACTACGAGCAGTACTTC.